These T cell receptor beta chains were read from a single sample in a study of CD8+ T cells in alopecia areata. Clones were sequenced by immunoSEQ multiplex PCR, and TCRdb holds only the in-frame ones, with some missing. The data hold about 200,000 clones, with less than 65% observed a single time. Sequences were derived from CD4+ T cells sorted from blood, sampled at week 4, from a patient treated with tofacitinib. The receptor set was obtained from a human donor with alopecia areata. The CDR3 runs from the conserved cysteine through the conserved F or W. A D gene is named only where the DNA matches it firmly. The listing skips clone size in some rows; elsewhere it reads once, few, many or a size class.

CDR3: CSVVAQGDGYTF
DNA: TGCAGCGTTGTGGCACAGGGAGATGGCTACACCTTC
J: TRBJ1-2
size: -
V: TRBV29-1
D: -

CDR3: CASSMTIINEQFF
DNA: TGTGCCAGCAGTATGACTATCATCAATGAGCAGTTCTTC
J: TRBJ2-1
size: few
V: TRBV2
D: -

CDR3: CSVKFTGELFF
DNA: TGCAGCGTTAAATTTACCGGGGAGCTGTTTTTT
J: TRBJ2-2
size: few
V: TRBV29-1
D: -

CDR3: CAWSVLPGQPQHF
DNA: TGTGCCTGGAGTGTTTTGCCGGGTCAGCCCCAGCATTTT
J: TRBJ1-5
size: -
V: TRBV30
D: -

CDR3: CASSPSRDRGQAFF
DNA: TGTGCCAGCAGCCCTAGCCGGGACAGGGGGCAGGCTTTCTTT
J: TRBJ1-1
size: -
V: TRBV6-5
D: TRBD1

CDR3: CSTRTGVGELFF
DNA: TGCAGCACCCGCACGGGTGTCGGGGAGCTGTTTTTT
J: TRBJ2-2
size: few
V: TRBV29-1
D: -

CDR3: CSGEVGRGTEAFF
DNA: TGCAGCGGCGAGGTCGGGAGGGGCACTGAAGCTTTCTTT
J: TRBJ1-1
size: -
V: TRBV29-1
D: -

CDR3: CASSLGGQGVQDTQYF
DNA: TGCGCCAGCAGCTTGGGAGGACAGGGGGTTCAAGATACGCAGTATTTT
J: TRBJ2-3
size: -
V: TRBV5-1
D: TRBD1

CDR3: CASSHWVASLLSPLHF
DNA: TGCGCCAGCAGTCACTGGGTAGCTTCTCTTCTATCACCCCTCCACTTT
J: TRBJ1-6
size: -
V: TRBV23-1
D: -

CDR3: CASGREGGFFGELFF
DNA: TGTGCCAGCGGGCGGGAAGGGGGATTCTTCGGGGAGCTGTTTTTT
J: TRBJ2-2
size: -
V: TRBV2
D: -